This is a list of T cell receptor beta chains from one sample in a study of beta chain features in type 1 diabetes. TCRdb keeps only in-frame clones here, not all; method: immunoSEQ multiplex PCR. This table has over 700,000 clones, 15% to 20% appearing once. The source material was naive CD4+ T cells from blood. These receptors were taken from a woman aged 18-30 years in good health. Both conserved end residues are part of each CDR3. The order of the fields is CDR3 DNA, CDR3 protein, clone size, V gene, D gene, J gene, CDR3 length. The D gene is left open where the match is weak. A clone size is listed for some rows: how often the clone was seen (once, few, many), or a class if it is expanded.

CDR3 DNA: TGTGCCAGCAGCCTACAGGATCTCGCCTACGAGCAGTACTTC; CDR3 protein: CASSLQDLAYEQYF; clone size: -; V gene: TRBV7-2; D gene: -; J gene: TRBJ2-7; CDR3 length: 14
CDR3 DNA: TGTGCCAGCAGCGTATTGGACAGGGGATTATCCGGGGAGCTGTTTTTT; CDR3 protein: CASSVLDRGLSGELFF; clone size: -; V gene: TRBV9; D gene: TRBD1; J gene: TRBJ2-2; CDR3 length: 16
CDR3 DNA: TGTGCCAGCAGTCTGACTAGCGGGAGAGGGGAGACCCAGTACTTC; CDR3 protein: CASSLTSGRGETQYF; clone size: few; V gene: TRBV6-1; D gene: TRBD2; J gene: TRBJ2-5; CDR3 length: 15
CDR3 DNA: TGTGCCAGCAGTTTATCGGGGAGCTCTGGAAACACCATATATTTT; CDR3 protein: CASSLSGSSGNTIYF; clone size: -; V gene: TRBV28; D gene: -; J gene: TRBJ1-3; CDR3 length: 15
CDR3 DNA: TGTGCCAGCAGGACTACAGGGATTGTACCCTACGAGCAGTACTTC; CDR3 protein: CASRTTGIVPYEQYF; clone size: once; V gene: TRBV28; D gene: -; J gene: TRBJ2-7; CDR3 length: 15
CDR3 DNA: TGTGCCAGCAGCCACGGGACTGGACAGGGAGTAAACGGCTACACCTTC; CDR3 protein: CASSHGTGQGVNGYTF; clone size: few; V gene: TRBV7-9; D gene: TRBD1; J gene: TRBJ1-2; CDR3 length: 16
CDR3 DNA: TGTGCCAGCAGTGACTCGGGGCGCCCGGATCAGCCCCAGCATTTT; CDR3 protein: CASSDSGRPDQPQHF; clone size: -; V gene: TRBV6-5; D gene: -; J gene: TRBJ1-5; CDR3 length: 15
CDR3 DNA: TGTGCCAGCAGCTTAAGCGGCGGGACAAGCTCCTACGAGCAGTACTTC; CDR3 protein: CASSLSGGTSSYEQYF; clone size: -; V gene: TRBV7-2; D gene: -; J gene: TRBJ2-7; CDR3 length: 16
CDR3 DNA: TGTGCCAGCAGTTTTTGGCGGAACACTGAAGCTTTCTTT; CDR3 protein: CASSFWRNTEAFF; clone size: -; V gene: TRBV6-5; D gene: -; J gene: TRBJ1-1; CDR3 length: 13
CDR3 DNA: TGCGCCAGCAGCCAAGATCGGGTCGGGCTCTCCTACGAGCAGTACTTC; CDR3 protein: CASSQDRVGLSYEQYF; clone size: few; V gene: TRBV4-3; D gene: -; J gene: TRBJ2-7; CDR3 length: 16
CDR3 DNA: TGTGCCAGCAGCTTAGGGCTAGCTACGGAGCAGTACTTC; CDR3 protein: CASSLGLATEQYF; clone size: -; V gene: TRBV11-2; D gene: -; J gene: TRBJ2-7; CDR3 length: 13
CDR3 DNA: TGTGCCAGCAGTTACTCGAACAGGGGATCCTACGAGCAGTACTTC; CDR3 protein: CASSYSNRGSYEQYF; clone size: few; V gene: TRBV6-5; D gene: TRBD1; J gene: TRBJ2-7; CDR3 length: 15
CDR3 DNA: TGCGCCAGCAGCTTGGGGGCGGGAGAGCTGTATTTT; CDR3 protein: CASSLGAGELYF; clone size: -; V gene: TRBV5-1; D gene: TRBD2; J gene: TRBJ2-3; CDR3 length: 12
CDR3 DNA: TGTGCCAGCAGCTGGACTAGCGGGACGTATTCCTACGAGCAGTACTTC; CDR3 protein: CASSWTSGTYSYEQYF; clone size: few; V gene: TRBV7-2; D gene: TRBD2; J gene: TRBJ2-7; CDR3 length: 16
CDR3 DNA: TGTGCCAGCAGCTCATTCAGCGGGATCCAAGAGACCCAGTACTTC; CDR3 protein: CASSSFSGIQETQYF; clone size: few; V gene: TRBV7-2; D gene: TRBD2; J gene: TRBJ2-5; CDR3 length: 15
CDR3 DNA: TGTGCCAGCAGACCTAGCTTTCGGGACAGGGCCTATGGCTACACCTTC; CDR3 protein: CASRPSFRDRAYGYTF; clone size: -; V gene: TRBV13; D gene: TRBD1; J gene: TRBJ1-2; CDR3 length: 16
CDR3 DNA: TGTGCCAGCAGCTTGAAACTAGCGGGGAGAGAGACCCAGTACTTC; CDR3 protein: CASSLKLAGRETQYF; clone size: few; V gene: TRBV5-4; D gene: TRBD2; J gene: TRBJ2-5; CDR3 length: 15
CDR3 DNA: TGTGCCAGCAGCGGGACAGTCTATGGCTACACCTTC; CDR3 protein: CASSGTVYGYTF; clone size: -; V gene: TRBV6-6; D gene: TRBD1; J gene: TRBJ1-2; CDR3 length: 12
CDR3 DNA: TGCGCCAGCAGCTTGAGATCAGAGAATGAAAAACTGTTTTTT; CDR3 protein: CASSLRSENEKLFF; clone size: -; V gene: TRBV5-1; D gene: -; J gene: TRBJ1-4; CDR3 length: 14
CDR3 DNA: TGTGCCAGCAGCAGAGGGACAAACACTGAAGCTTTCTTT; CDR3 protein: CASSRGTNTEAFF; clone size: -; V gene: TRBV7-3; D gene: -; J gene: TRBJ1-1; CDR3 length: 13
CDR3 DNA: TGTGCCAGCAGTGGCTACGAGCAGTACTTC; CDR3 protein: CASSGYEQYF; clone size: -; V gene: TRBV28; D gene: -; J gene: TRBJ2-7; CDR3 length: 10
CDR3 DNA: TGTGCCAGCAGCCCCCGGGGGTATGGCTACACCTTC; CDR3 protein: CASSPRGYGYTF; clone size: few; V gene: TRBV7-9; D gene: -; J gene: TRBJ1-2; CDR3 length: 12
CDR3 DNA: TGTGCCAGCAGGCGGACAGGCTTTTACGAGCAGTACTTC; CDR3 protein: CASRRTGFYEQYF; clone size: -; V gene: TRBV28; D gene: TRBD1; J gene: TRBJ2-7; CDR3 length: 13
CDR3 DNA: TGTGCCAGCAGTCCCCCCGCGGGAGGGGAGACCCAGTACTTC; CDR3 protein: CASSPPAGGETQYF; clone size: -; V gene: TRBV28; D gene: TRBD2; J gene: TRBJ2-5; CDR3 length: 14
CDR3 DNA: TGTGCCAGCAGTGAACTGAATTCGCGCTCCTACAATGAGCAGTTCTTC; CDR3 protein: CASSELNSRSYNEQFF; clone size: -; V gene: TRBV2; D gene: -; J gene: TRBJ2-1; CDR3 length: 16
CDR3 DNA: TGTGCCAGCAGCTTCGGACACACCTACGAGCAGTACTTC; CDR3 protein: CASSFGHTYEQYF; clone size: few; V gene: TRBV7-9; D gene: -; J gene: TRBJ2-7; CDR3 length: 13
CDR3 DNA: TGCGCCAGCAGCTTGGTTGGGACTAGCGGGAGTTCTACGTACAATGAGCAGTTCTTC; CDR3 protein: CASSLVGTSGSSTYNEQFF; clone size: few; V gene: TRBV5-1; D gene: TRBD2; J gene: TRBJ2-1; CDR3 length: 19
CDR3 DNA: TGTGCCAGCTCACCAAGGCAGACCCAAGAGACCCAGTACTTC; CDR3 protein: CASSPRQTQETQYF; clone size: few; V gene: TRBV18; D gene: -; J gene: TRBJ2-5; CDR3 length: 14
CDR3 DNA: TGTGCCAGCAGTCGCGACGAGAATACGCAGTATTTT; CDR3 protein: CASSRDENTQYF; clone size: few; V gene: TRBV5-6; D gene: -; J gene: TRBJ2-3; CDR3 length: 12
CDR3 DNA: TGTGCCAGCAGCTTGGCCGGATTCAGCAATGAGCAGTTCTTC; CDR3 protein: CASSLAGFSNEQFF; clone size: few; V gene: TRBV5-4; D gene: -; J gene: TRBJ2-1; CDR3 length: 14
CDR3 DNA: TGTGCCAGCAGTCGCCGGGGTAGCGGGAGCACAGATACGCAGTATTTT; CDR3 protein: CASSRRGSGSTDTQYF; clone size: few; V gene: TRBV27; D gene: TRBD2; J gene: TRBJ2-3; CDR3 length: 16